A single TCR beta chain is shown here with its context. Antigen unknown. These data originate in a study of OX40 agonist ivuxolimab in advanced cancers. Study information: Cohort: roughly 80% men, mean age approximately 64, aged roughly 23 to 90. Whole-study findings and limits: Circulating CD4+ and CD8+ T cells showed clonal expansion by week 6 at 0.1 to 3.0 mg/kg. In a subset of nonresponders, normalized T-cell clonal expansion was also low.

Only in-frame clones appear in the TCRdb table, and some are missing; sequencing was by immunoSEQ multiplex PCR. The sample yields approximately 100,000 clones, around nine tenths seen once. This CDR3 has 14 residues. Trimming removed 4 bases from V and 10 bases from J; junction bases left unmatched: 6. Germline values: CDR1 SNHLY, CDR2 FYNNEI. This material consisted of CD4+ or CD8+ T cells sorted from blood, taken in a trial of the OX40 agonist ivuxolimab. The receptor was derived from an adult with an advanced solid tumor such as melanoma, head and neck, liver or kidney cancer. This chain connects TRBV2 to TRBJ2-1, with 11 bases fitting TRBD1. The chain's CDR3 is CASSAGTGGREQFF. CDR3 nucleotides: TGTGCCAGCAGTGCGGGGACAGGGGGACGGGAGCAGTTCTTC.